This TCR beta chain is drawn from a study of blood T cell repertoires in COVID-19. The overall study: Samples representing acute and convalescent COVID-19 were sourced from the United States, Italy and Spain. Sample material is recorded as cDNA or gDNA derived from T cells, B-cell-depleted T cells, or PBMCs.

Participants reported their clinical history, and cohort assignment relied on those reports. Original analysis: Reference gene primer amplification gave nucleated cell count estimates. Data came from immunoSEQ multiplex PCR; TCRdb stores just in-frame clones and leaves some out. V and J calls plus clone size are reproduced from that table; the DNA served to infer D and trimming. The sample includes roughly 250,000 clones, roughly 88% of them seen just once. V dropped 1 base and J dropped 4 bases, with 8 bases sitting between them. The CDR3 length is 13 residues. Germline CDR1 is SQVTM and CDR2 is ANQGSEA.

V is TRBV29-1 and J is TRBJ2-1; D call uncertain. Specimen: PBMCs or T cells enriched from blood (not recorded which). The sequence was obtained from a woman between 50 and 59 years old who had recovered from COVID-19. CDR3 in DNA: TGCAGCGTTGAAGCACTATTATACAATGAGCAGTTCTTC. Residues: CSVEALLYNEQFF.